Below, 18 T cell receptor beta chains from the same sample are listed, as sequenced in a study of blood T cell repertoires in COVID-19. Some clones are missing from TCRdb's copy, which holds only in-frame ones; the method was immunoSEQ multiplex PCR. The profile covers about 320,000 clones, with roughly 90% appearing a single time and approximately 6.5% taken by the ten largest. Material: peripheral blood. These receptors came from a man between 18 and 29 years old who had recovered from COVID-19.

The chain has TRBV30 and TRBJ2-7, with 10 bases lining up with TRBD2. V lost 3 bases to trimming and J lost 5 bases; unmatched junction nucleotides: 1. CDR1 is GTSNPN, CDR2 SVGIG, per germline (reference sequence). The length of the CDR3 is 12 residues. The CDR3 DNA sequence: TGTGCCTGGAGCGGACTAGCGGACGAGCAGTACTTC. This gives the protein CAWSGLADEQYF.

The CDR3 DNA reads as TGTGCCAGCAGCCAAGGGGAGGGGCACTACAATGAGCAGTTCTTC. It codes for CASSQGEGHYNEQFF. V and J are TRBV4-2 and TRBJ2-1; 7 nucleotides match TRBD2. V lost 1 base to trimming and J lost 3 bases; unmatched junction nucleotides: 3. CDR1 LGHNA and CDR2 YNFKEQ come from the germline V gene. This CDR3 is built from 15 residues.

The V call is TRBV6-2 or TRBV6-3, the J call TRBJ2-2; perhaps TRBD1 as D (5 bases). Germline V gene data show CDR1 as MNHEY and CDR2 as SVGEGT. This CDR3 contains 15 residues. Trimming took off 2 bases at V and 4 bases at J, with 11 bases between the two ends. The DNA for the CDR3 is TGTGCCAGCAGTTACCAGGGTCTAAGCACCGGGGAGCTGTTTTTT. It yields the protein CASSYQGLSTGELFF.

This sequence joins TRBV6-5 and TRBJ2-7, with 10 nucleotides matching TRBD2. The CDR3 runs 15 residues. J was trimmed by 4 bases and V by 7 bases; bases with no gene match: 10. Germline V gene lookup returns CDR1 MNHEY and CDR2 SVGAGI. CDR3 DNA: TGTGCCAGCACGGGTCTAGCTAGCGGGAGTTACGAGCAGTACTTC. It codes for CASTGLASGSYEQYF.

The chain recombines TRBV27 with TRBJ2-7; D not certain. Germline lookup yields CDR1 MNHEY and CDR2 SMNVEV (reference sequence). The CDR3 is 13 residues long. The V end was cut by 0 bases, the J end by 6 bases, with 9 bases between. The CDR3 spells CASSLSRNGEQYF. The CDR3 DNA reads TGTGCCAGCAGTTTATCGAGGAATGGCGAGCAGTACTTC.

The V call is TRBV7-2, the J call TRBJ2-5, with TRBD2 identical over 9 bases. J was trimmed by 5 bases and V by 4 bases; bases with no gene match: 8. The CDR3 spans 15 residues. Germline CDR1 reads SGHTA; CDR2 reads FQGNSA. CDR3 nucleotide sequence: TGTGCCAGCAGCTCCCGGCGGGGGGGGCGGGAGACCCAGTACTTC. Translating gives CASSSRRGGRETQYF.

The CDR3, as DNA: TGTGCCAGCAGCCAAGAGTTTCGGGTTCCGAACACCGGGGAGCTGTTTTTT. This gives the protein CASSQEFRVPNTGELFF. The gene calls are TRBV3-1 (or the pseudogene TRBV3-2) and TRBJ2-2; D is unresolved. Trimming removed 0 bases from V and 0 bases from J, with 11 bases in between. Germline assignment: CDR1 LGHDT and CDR2 YNNKEL (reference sequence). The CDR3 runs to 17 residues.

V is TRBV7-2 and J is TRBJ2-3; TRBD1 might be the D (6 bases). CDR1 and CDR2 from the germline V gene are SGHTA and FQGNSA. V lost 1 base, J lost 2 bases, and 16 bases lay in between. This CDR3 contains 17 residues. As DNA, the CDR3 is TGTGCCAGCAGCTTAGGTTTCTCGAGGGGGTACACAGATACGCAGTATTTT. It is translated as CASSLGFSRGYTDTQYF.

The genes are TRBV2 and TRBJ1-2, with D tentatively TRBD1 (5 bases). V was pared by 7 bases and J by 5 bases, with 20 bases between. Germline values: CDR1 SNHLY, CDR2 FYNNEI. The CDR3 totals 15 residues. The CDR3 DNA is TGTGCCAGCATGGGGGGAGGGGCTACTGAGTATGGCTACACCTTC. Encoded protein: CASMGGGATEYGYTF.

The CDR3 region is CASSFPLSRGSSYNEQFF. The CDR3 coding sequence is TGTGCCAGCAGCTTTCCCCTTAGCAGAGGGAGCTCCTACAATGAGCAGTTCTTC. This chain links TRBV7-9 with TRBJ2-1, with D tentatively TRBD2 (5 bases). This CDR3 region has 18 residues. Trimming left V 3 bases short and J 0 bases short, with 18 bases between. Germline V lookup: CDR1 SEHNR, CDR2 FQNEAQ (reference sequence).

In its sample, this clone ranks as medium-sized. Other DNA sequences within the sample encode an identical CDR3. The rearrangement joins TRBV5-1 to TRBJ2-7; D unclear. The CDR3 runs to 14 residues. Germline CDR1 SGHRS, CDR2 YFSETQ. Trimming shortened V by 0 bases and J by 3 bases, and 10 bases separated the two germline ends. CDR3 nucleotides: TGCGCCAGCAGCTTGGCTTCCAGGAACTACGAGCAGTACTTC. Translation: CASSLASRNYEQYF.

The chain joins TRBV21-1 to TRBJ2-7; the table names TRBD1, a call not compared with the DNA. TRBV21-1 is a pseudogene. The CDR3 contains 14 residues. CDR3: CASRENRTGHEQYF. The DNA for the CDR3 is TGTGCCAGCAGGGAAAATCGGACAGGGCACGAGCAGTACTTC.

This CDR3 is CASSSPGTSGGALF. CDR3 in DNA: TGTGCCAGCAGCAGTCCCGGGACTAGCGGGGGGGCACTCTTC. V is TRBV21-1 and J is TRBJ2-1; the table's D call, TRBD2, was not checked against the DNA. TRBV21-1 is given as a pseudogene. The CDR3 totals 14 residues.

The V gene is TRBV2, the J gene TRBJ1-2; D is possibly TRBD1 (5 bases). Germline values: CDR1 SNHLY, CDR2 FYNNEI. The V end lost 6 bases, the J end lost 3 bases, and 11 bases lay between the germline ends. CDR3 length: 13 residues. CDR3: CASSLGTYYGYTF. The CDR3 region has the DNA TGTGCCAGCAGCCTGGGGACTTACTATGGCTACACCTTC.

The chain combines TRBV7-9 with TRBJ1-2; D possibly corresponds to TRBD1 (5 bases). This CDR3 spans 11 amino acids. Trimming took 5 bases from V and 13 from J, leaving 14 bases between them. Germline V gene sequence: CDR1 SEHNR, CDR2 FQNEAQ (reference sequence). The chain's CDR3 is CASSDRDFCTF. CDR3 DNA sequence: TGTGCCAGCAGCGATCGGGACTTCTGCACCTTC.

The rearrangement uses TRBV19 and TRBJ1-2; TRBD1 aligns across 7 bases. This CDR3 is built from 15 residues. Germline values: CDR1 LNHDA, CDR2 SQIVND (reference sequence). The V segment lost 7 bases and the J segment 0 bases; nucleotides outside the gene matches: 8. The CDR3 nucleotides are TGTGCCAGTAACCCACCGGGACAGACTAACTATGGCTACACCTTC. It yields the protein CASNPPGQTNYGYTF.

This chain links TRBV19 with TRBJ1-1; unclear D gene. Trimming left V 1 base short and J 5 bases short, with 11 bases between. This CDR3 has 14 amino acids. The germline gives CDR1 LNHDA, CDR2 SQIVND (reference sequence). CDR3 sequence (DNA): TGTGCCAGTAGTATAGGGCGTGAGCGGACTGAAGCTTTCTTT. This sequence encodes CASSIGRERTEAFF. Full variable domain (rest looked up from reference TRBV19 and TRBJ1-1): DGGITQSPKYLFRKEGQNVTLSCEQNLNHDAMYWYRQDPGQGLRLIYYSQIVNDFQKGDIAEGYSVSREKKESFPLTVTSAQKNPTAFYLCASSIGRERTEAFFGQGTRLTVV.

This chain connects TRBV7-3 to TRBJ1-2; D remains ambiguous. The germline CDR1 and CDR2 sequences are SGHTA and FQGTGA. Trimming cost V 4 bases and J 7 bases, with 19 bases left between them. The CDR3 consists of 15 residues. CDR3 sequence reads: CASSSGKERVRGYTF. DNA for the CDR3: TGTGCCAGCAGCTCCGGGAAGGAGAGGGTACGTGGCTACACCTTC.